The next 10 T cell receptor beta chains were all read from a single sample in a study of memory CD4+ T cells and cytomegalovirus serostatus. Single viable CD3+CD4+CD8-CD45RO+ cells were sorted as the memory CD4+ T cells. Assay: immunoSEQ multiplex PCR; the TCRdb copy retains only in-frame clones and omits some. The sample includes around 62,000 clones, 76% of them seen just once. The sample consisted of memory CD4+ T cells from blood. Source of these receptors: an adult in good health and CMV-seropositive.

The chain carries TRBV7-9 and TRBJ2-2; 10 bases map to TRBD1. Germline CDR1 SEHNR, CDR2 FQNEAQ (reference sequence). The J segment lost 1 base and the V segment lost 3 bases, leaving 2 bases of the junction unmatched. This CDR3 is 16 amino acids long. CDR3 DNA: TGTGCCAGCAGCTTGGGGACAGGGGTGAACACCGGGGAGCTGTTTTTT. Its protein product is CASSLGTGVNTGELFF.

This clone has just one count. This sequence joins TRBV4-3 and TRBJ2-7; D uncertain. The V gene lost 0 bases and the J gene lost 4 bases, with 13 bases spanning the gap. The germline V gene encodes CDR1 LGHNA and CDR2 YSLEER. CDR3 size: 15 residues. CDR3 bases: TGCGCCAGCAGCCAAGATTGGGCTGCAGGATACGAGCAGTACTTC. Its translation is CASSQDWAAGYEQYF.

In its sample, this clone was seen many times. The chain recombines TRBV19 with TRBJ1-2, with D tentatively TRBD1 (6 bases). The CDR3 covers 14 residues. The ends were cut back, 2 bases at V and 4 bases at J, with 11 bases in the middle. Per the germline V gene, CDR1 is LNHDA and CDR2 is SQIVND (reference sequence). CDR3 nucleotides: TGTGCCAGTAGTATACAGGGAGGGGGCTATGGCTACACCTTC. It specifies CASSIQGGGYGYTF. The full variable domain, completed using reference TRBV19 and TRBJ1-2, is DGGITQSPKYLFRKEGQNVTLSCEQNLNHDAMYWYRQDPGQGLRLIYYSQIVNDFQKGDIAEGYSVSREKKESFPLTVTSAQKNPTAFYLCASSIQGGGYGYTFGSGTRLTVV.

This clone was picked up one time. The chain combines TRBV18 with TRBJ1-5; D might be TRBD1 (6 bases). Germline values: CDR1 KGHSH, CDR2 LQKENI. V lost 4 bases to trimming and J lost 2 bases, with 15 bases between them. CDR3 length: 16 amino acids. The chain's CDR3 is CASSLTRGGGNQPQHF. In nucleotides, the CDR3 is TGTGCCAGCTCACTAACTAGGGGGGGTGGCAATCAGCCCCAGCATTTT.

CDR3 nucleotides: TGTGCCAGCTCTAACCGACAAGAAGCAATTGAAGCTTTCTTT. Encoded protein: CASSNRQEAIEAFF. The chain employs TRBV18 and TRBJ1-1; D is unclear. The V and J ends lost 6 bases and 7 bases respectively, with 18 bases between them. Germline assignment: CDR1 KGHSH and CDR2 LQKENI. The CDR3 loop spans 14 amino acids.

The CDR3 spells CASSLTRGNTDTQYF. The CDR3 nucleotides read TGTGCCAGCAGCTTAACGAGGGGAAACACAGATACGCAGTATTTT. The chain is built from TRBV7-2 and TRBJ2-3; possibly TRBD1 or TRBD2 for D (5 bases each). This CDR3 has 15 amino acids. V lost 2 bases and J 2 bases, leaving 11 bases between the germline ends. CDR1 is SGHTA and CDR2 is FQGNSA in the germline V gene.

The chain joins TRBV6-5 to TRBJ2-1; 11 positions match TRBD2. Germline lookup yields CDR1 MNHEY and CDR2 SVGAGI. CDR3 length: 12 amino acids. The V segment lost 7 bases and the J segment 11 bases; nucleotides outside the gene matches: 4. CDR3 bases: TGTGCCAGCAACCTAGCGGGAGGAAAGCAGTTCTTC. Protein sequence: CASNLAGGKQFF.

The CDR3 here is CASSLGIGQPQHF. DNA of the CDR3: TGTGCCAGCAGCTTAGGTATCGGTCAGCCCCAGCATTTT. The chain combines TRBV7-2 with TRBJ1-5; unclear D gene. In germline, CDR1 is SGHTA, CDR2 FQGNSA. The V gene lost 1 base and the J gene lost 6 bases, with 7 bases spanning the gap. This CDR3 region has 13 residues.

The CDR3 DNA sequence: TGTGCCAGCAGTGGACTAGCGGGAGGAAATGAGCAGTTCTTC. As protein: CASSGLAGGNEQFF. The chain links TRBV25-1 to TRBJ2-1, with 13 positions matching TRBD2. Trimming removed 4 bases from V and 7 bases from J; junction bases left unmatched: 1. Germline V lookup: CDR1 MGHDK, CDR2 SYGVNS. This CDR3 region has 14 residues.

The chain combines TRBV5-5 with TRBJ2-7; D ambiguous. Germline CDR1 and CDR2: SGHKS and YYEKEE (reference sequence). The V and J ends lost 4 bases and 7 bases respectively, with 9 bases between them. This CDR3 contains 11 residues. The CDR3 spells CASSAAGEQYF. The DNA of the CDR3 is TGTGCCAGCAGCGCAGCCGGGGAGCAGTACTTC.